The following is a TCR beta chain sequence with its context. Its specific antigen is unknown. No base qualities exist here, and no much larger clone lies one base off it. This specimen comes from a study of blood T cell repertoires in COVID-19 (dated by TCRdb to the early 2020s). Notes on the research overall: Samples covering the acute and convalescent phases of COVID-19 were provided by collaborators in the United States, Italy and Spain. The prospective study material was composed of cDNA or gDNA derived from T cells, B-cell-depleted T cells, or PBMCs. The dataset comprised deeply sampled blood TCRbeta repertoires from subjects exposed to, actively infected with, or recovered from COVID-19. The repertoires were made available in a free public database intended to serve as a resource for research on the immune response to SARS-CoV-2. The samples were drawn from two sources: the first 160 participants of the ongoing ImmuneRACE study, and 1,200 or so subjects contributed by 6 global collaborators. Nearly every sample came with metadata listing a de-identified subject ID, COVID-19 status, age in years and sex. Where available, HLA class I and class II types were obtained from metadata supplied by the sample provider rather than from assay-based typing.

The CDR3, cysteine through phenylalanine, is 14 amino acids long. Only CDR3 DNA remains: 42 bases, in frame from the first base. The germline V gene gives CDR1 as SGHRS and CDR2 as YFSETQ. The germline ends are 10 bases apart after V is trimmed by 4 bases and J by 0 bases. Whole blood was collected in K2EDTA tubes by collaborating institutions according to the institutions' own protocols. For TCRbeta analysis, collaborators shipped samples in one of three forms: frozen whole blood, isolated PBMCs, or DNA extracted from either of those sample types. Broader findings and caveats from the paper: Clinical and demographic metadata were provided uncurated, with the amount varying by source and participant.

TCRbeta CDR3 regions were amplified from genomic DNA by means of the immunoSEQ Assay, a bias-controlled multiplex PCR. The paper's processing steps were these. The number of nucleated cells in each sample was estimated by amplification of reference gene primers within the assay. To quantify the absolute abundance of each unique TCRbeta CDR3 rearrangement, sequence reads were collapsed and filtered. Productive Simpson clonality was computed per sample as the square root of Simpson's diversity index over productive rearrangements. In its TCRdb copy, this immuneACCESS table keeps in-frame sequences only and misses some clones. Where compared with another copy, unresolved V genes explain less than half of these, and the others have no known cause. The V and J calls and clone size were taken over from that table, and D and trimming were inferred from the DNA. In this sample the table shows roughly 50,000 clones, just under 80% of which occur a single time. The ten largest clones represent about 15% of the sample.

This clonotype originated in a human donor with active or convalescent COVID-19. The donor label of this sample is uncertain. In this chain, TRBV5-1 is recombined with TRBJ1-2; a weak D assignment points to TRBD1 (5 bases agree). Material for sequencing was peripheral blood. The nucleotide sequence is TGCGCCAGCAGCGATCCCAGGGCTAACTATGGCTACACCTTC. Its protein product is CASSDPRANYGYTF.